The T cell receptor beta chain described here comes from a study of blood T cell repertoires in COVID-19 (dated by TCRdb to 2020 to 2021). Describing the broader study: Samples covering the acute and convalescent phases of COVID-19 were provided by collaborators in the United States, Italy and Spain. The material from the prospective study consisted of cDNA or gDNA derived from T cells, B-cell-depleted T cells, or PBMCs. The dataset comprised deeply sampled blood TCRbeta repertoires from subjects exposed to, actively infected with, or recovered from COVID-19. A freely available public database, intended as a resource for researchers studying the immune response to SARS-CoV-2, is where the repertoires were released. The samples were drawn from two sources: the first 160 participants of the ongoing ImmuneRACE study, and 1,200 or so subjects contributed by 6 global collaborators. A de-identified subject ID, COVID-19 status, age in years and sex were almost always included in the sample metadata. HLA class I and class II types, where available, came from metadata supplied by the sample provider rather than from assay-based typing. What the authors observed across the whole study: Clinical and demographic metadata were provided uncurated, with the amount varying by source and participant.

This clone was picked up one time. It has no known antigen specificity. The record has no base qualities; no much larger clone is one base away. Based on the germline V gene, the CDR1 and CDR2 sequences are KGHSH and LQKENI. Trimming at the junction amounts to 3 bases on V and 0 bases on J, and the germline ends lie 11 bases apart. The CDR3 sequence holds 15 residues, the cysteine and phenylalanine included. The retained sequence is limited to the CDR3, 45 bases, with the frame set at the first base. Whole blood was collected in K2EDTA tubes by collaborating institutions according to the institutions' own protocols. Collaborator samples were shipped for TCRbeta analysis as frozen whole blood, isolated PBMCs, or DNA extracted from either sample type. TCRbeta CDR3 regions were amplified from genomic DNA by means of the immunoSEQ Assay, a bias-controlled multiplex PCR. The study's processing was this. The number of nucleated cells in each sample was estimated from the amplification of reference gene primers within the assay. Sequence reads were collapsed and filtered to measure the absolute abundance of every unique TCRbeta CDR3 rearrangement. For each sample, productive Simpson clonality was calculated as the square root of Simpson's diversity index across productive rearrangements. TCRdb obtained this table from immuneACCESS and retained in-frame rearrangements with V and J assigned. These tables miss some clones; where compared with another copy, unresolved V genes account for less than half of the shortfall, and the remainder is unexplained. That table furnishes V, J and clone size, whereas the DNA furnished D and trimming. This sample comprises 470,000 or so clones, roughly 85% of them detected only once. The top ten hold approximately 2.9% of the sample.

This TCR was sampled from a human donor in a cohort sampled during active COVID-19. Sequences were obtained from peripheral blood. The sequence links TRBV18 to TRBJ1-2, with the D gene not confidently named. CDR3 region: CASSPLTSPNYGYTF. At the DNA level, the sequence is TGTGCCAGCTCACCGTTGACATCCCCTAACTATGGCTACACCTTC.